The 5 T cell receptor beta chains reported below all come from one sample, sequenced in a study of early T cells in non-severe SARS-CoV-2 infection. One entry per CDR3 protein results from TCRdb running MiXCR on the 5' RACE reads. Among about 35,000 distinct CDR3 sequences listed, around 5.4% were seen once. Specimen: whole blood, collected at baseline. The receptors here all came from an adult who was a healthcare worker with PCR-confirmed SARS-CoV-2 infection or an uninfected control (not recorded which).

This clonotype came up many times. DNA for the CDR3: TGTGCCAGCAGCCGTACTAGCGGGCGGCAGTTCTTC. It specifies CASSRTSGRQFF. The chain recombines TRBV12-3 or TRBV12-4 with TRBJ2-1; 9 bases line up with TRBD2. The CDR3 extends over 12 amino acids. The V and J ends lost 6 bases and 12 bases, in that order; junction bases with no gene match: 6.

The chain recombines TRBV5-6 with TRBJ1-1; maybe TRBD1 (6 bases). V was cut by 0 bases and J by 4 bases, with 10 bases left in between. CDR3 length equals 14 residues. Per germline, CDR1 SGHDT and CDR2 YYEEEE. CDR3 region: CASSLDRVATEAFF. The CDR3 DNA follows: TGTGCCAGCAGCTTGGACAGGGTGGCCACTGAAGCTTTCTTT.

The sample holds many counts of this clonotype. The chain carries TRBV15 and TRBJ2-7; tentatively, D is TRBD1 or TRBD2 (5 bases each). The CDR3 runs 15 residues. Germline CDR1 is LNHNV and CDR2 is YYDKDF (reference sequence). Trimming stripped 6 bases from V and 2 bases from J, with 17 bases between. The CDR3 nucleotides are TGTGCCACCAGAGGCAACACAGGCGGGCCCTACGAGCAGTACTTC. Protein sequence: CATRGNTGGPYEQYF.

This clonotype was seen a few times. Here the CDR3 reads CASSAGGTSSSYEQYF. The CDR3 bases are TGTGCCAGCAGCGCGGGGGGGACTAGCAGCTCCTACGAGCAGTACTTC. V gene TRBV5-4 combines with J gene TRBJ2-7; 9 positions match TRBD2. Germline loops: CDR1 SGHNT, CDR2 YYREEE (reference sequence). Trimming took 4 bases from V and 0 from J; bases not matched to a gene: 8. The CDR3 loop spans 16 amino acids.

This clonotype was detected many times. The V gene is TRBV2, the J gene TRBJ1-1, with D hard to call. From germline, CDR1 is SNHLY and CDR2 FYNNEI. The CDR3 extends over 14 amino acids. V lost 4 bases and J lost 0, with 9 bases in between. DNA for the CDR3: TGTGCCAGCAGTGCTAGAGGGTTGAACACTGAAGCTTTCTTT. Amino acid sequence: CASSARGLNTEAFF. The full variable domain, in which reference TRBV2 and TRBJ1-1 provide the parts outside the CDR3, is EPEVTQTPSHQVTQMGQEVILRCVPISNHLYFYWYRQILGQKVEFLVSFYNNEISEKSEIFDDQFSVERPDGSNFTLKIRSTKLEDSAMYFCASSARGLNTEAFFGQGTRLTVV.